The rows below give T cell receptor beta chains drawn from one sample of a study of blood T cell repertoires in COVID-19. TCRdb's copy holds only in-frame clones and misses some; the assay was immunoSEQ multiplex PCR. The repertoire holds 95,000 to 150,000 clones, with 87% as singletons. Source material: peripheral blood. The receptors here all came from a woman between 70 and 85 years old with acute or convalescent COVID-19. The CDR3 runs from the conserved cysteine through the conserved F or W. D genes are given only for firm matches. Clone size appears in some rows only: once, few, many, or a class for an expanded clone.

j_gene	d_gene	abundance	v_gene	CDR3aa	CDR3nt
TRBJ2-3	TRBD1	-	TRBV19	CASNGGTGGTDTQYF	TGTGCCAGTAATGGCGGGACAGGGGGCACAGATACGCAGTATTTT
TRBJ1-5	TRBD1	-	TRBV2	CASSPFGTENQPQHF	TGTGCCAGCAGCCCTTTCGGGACAGAAAATCAGCCCCAGCATTTT
TRBJ2-5	TRBD2	-	TRBV7-9	CASSLDLAGVETQYF	TGTGCCAGCAGCTTAGATCTAGCGGGGGTGGAGACCCAGTACTTC
TRBJ2-7	TRBD1	-	TRBV12-5	CASEPTGTYEQYF	TGTGCTAGTGAGCCGACAGGGACCTACGAGCAGTACTTC
TRBJ2-5	-	-	TRBV28	CASSSYLDTEVLETQYF	TGTGCCAGCAGTTCTTACCTGGACACGGAAGTTTTAGAGACCCAGTACTTC
TRBJ1-6	-	-	TRBV28	CASSPPREDSPLHF	TGTGCCAGCAGCCCGCCGAGGGAAGATTCACCCCTCCACTTT
TRBJ2-1	TRBD1	-	TRBV7-2	CASSWATGAHNEQFF	TGTGCCAGCAGCTGGGCGACAGGGGCCCACAATGAGCAGTTCTTC
TRBJ2-7	TRBD1	-	TRBV4-1	CASSQVIRDRGRGSSYEQYF	TGCGCCAGCAGCCAGGTGATCCGGGACAGGGGGCGAGGTTCCTCCTACGAGCAGTACTTC
TRBJ2-1	TRBD2	-	TRBV2	CASASTWLSGGGVEQFF	TGTGCCAGCGCAAGCACTTGGTTAAGCGGGGGGGGAGTTGAGCAGTTCTTC
TRBJ2-3	TRBD2	-	TRBV6-1	CASSVPAGGSTDTQYF	TGTGCCAGCAGTGTCCCAGCGGGGGGGAGCACAGATACGCAGTATTTT
TRBJ2-3	-	-	TRBV27	CASSFSSPSRDTQYF	TGTGCCAGCAGTTTTAGTAGCCCATCACGAGATACGCAGTATTTT
TRBJ1-1	TRBD1	-	TRBV6-1	CASSESRGLEAFF	TGTGCCAGCAGTGAAAGCAGGGGGCTTGAAGCTTTCTTT
TRBJ1-6	-	-	TRBV6-5	CASSRTDSPLHF	TGTGCCAGCAGTAGGACAGATTCACCCCTCCACTTT
TRBJ1-1	TRBD1	few	TRBV7-9	CASSPRVRGQVAFF	TGTGCCAGCAGCCCGAGGGTCAGGGGGCAGGTAGCTTTCTTT
TRBJ2-1	-	-	TRBV2	CASSSRKGLNEQFF	TGTGCCAGCAGTTCTAGGAAGGGGTTAAATGAGCAGTTCTTC
TRBJ2-7	-	-	TRBV28	CASSSSYEQYF	TGTGCCAGCAGTTCTTCTTACGAGCAGTACTTC
TRBJ1-6	-	-	TRBV5-4	CASSLDRDSPLHF	TGTGCCAGCAGCTTGGACAGGGATTCACCCCTCCACTTT
TRBJ1-2	TRBD1	-	TRBV28	CASSQGAEYYGYTF	TGTGCCAGCAGTCAGGGGGCGGAATACTATGGCTACACCTTC
TRBJ2-7	TRBD1	few	TRBV6-5	CASSYPRQGAYEQYF	TGTGCCAGCAGTTACCCCCGACAGGGGGCCTACGAGCAGTACTTC
TRBJ1-4	TRBD1	-	TRBV7-3	CASSLLHRGLDEKLFF	TGTGCCAGCAGCCTCCTTCACAGGGGGCTGGATGAAAAACTGTTTTTT
TRBJ2-7	TRBD2	-	TRBV5-1	CASSLETSGTGEQYF	TGCGCCAGCAGCTTGGAAACTAGCGGAACGGGGGAGCAGTACTTC
TRBJ1-2	TRBD1	-	TRBV19	CASRTQGQGDGGYTF	TGTGCCAGTAGAACCCAAGGACAGGGCGACGGTGGCTACACCTTC
TRBJ1-1	-	-	TRBV10-1	CASSNSGTHTTEAFF	TGCGCCAGCAGTAACTCCGGGACACACACCACTGAAGCTTTCTTT
TRBJ1-1	-	-	TRBV12-2	CASPKHSGGTEAFF	TGTGCAAGTCCCAAACACTCTGGAGGCACTGAAGCTTTCTTT
TRBJ1-3	-	-	TRBV14	CASSQDHYSFSGNTIYF	TGTGCCAGCAGCCAAGACCATTACAGCTTCTCTGGAAACACCATATATTTT
TRBJ2-2	-	once	TRBV5-4	CASSLGTYLNTGELFF	TGTGCCAGCAGCCTCGGGACATATTTGAACACCGGGGAGCTGTTTTTT
TRBJ2-3	-	once	TRBV6-4	CASSDVPGVGTDTQYF	TGTGCCAGCAGTGACGTACCAGGGGTAGGCACAGATACGCAGTATTTT
TRBJ1-4	-	-	TRBV9	CASSPGGANEKLFF	TGTGCCAGCAGCCCGGGGGGGGCTAATGAAAAACTGTTTTTT
TRBJ2-7	-	-	TRBV5-4	CASSPIGSGYEQYF	TGTGCCAGCAGCCCAATCGGTTCTGGCTACGAGCAGTACTTC
TRBJ1-5	-	-	TRBV4-1	CASSQFQNQPQHF	TGCGCCAGCAGCCAATTCCAGAATCAGCCCCAGCATTTT
TRBJ2-1	-	few	TRBV12-5	CASGPSGYSYNEQFF	TGTGCTAGTGGTCCATCAGGTTACTCCTACAATGAGCAGTTCTTC
TRBJ1-4	-	-	TRBV30	CAWTPTPTNEKLFF	TGTGCCTGGACTCCGACACCAACTAATGAAAAACTGTTTTTT
TRBJ1-5	TRBD1	few	TRBV7-3	CASSLTPLLGTANQPQHF	TGTGCCAGCAGCTTAACTCCCTTGTTGGGGACAGCCAATCAGCCCCAGCATTTT
TRBJ1-5	-	-	TRBV7-6	CASSLVSGASNQPQHF	TGTGCCAGCAGCTTAGTCTCAGGGGCTAGCAATCAGCCCCAGCATTTT
TRBJ2-1	TRBD2	-	TRBV5-1	CASSLGLAATNEQFF	TGCGCCAGCAGCTTGGGGCTAGCGGCCACCAATGAGCAGTTCTTC
TRBJ2-3	-	-	TRBV24-1	CATSDSAVRSASTDTQYF	TGTGCCACCAGTGATTCGGCGGTACGTTCTGCTAGCACAGATACGCAGTATTTT
TRBJ2-1	-	-	TRBV5-1	CASSGQASSSYNEQFF	TGCGCCAGCAGCGGCCAGGCTTCCAGCTCCTACAATGAGCAGTTCTTC
TRBJ1-2	TRBD1	-	TRBV24-1	CATSDPQGGNGYTF	TGTGCCACCAGTGACCCACAGGGGGGGAATGGCTACACCTTC
TRBJ2-5	TRBD1	-	TRBV24-1	CATSDFDRGLETQYF	TGTGCCACCAGTGATTTTGACAGGGGTTTAGAGACCCAGTACTTC
TRBJ2-7	TRBD1	once	TRBV4-1	CASSPDRGLEQYF	TGCGCCAGCAGCCCGGACAGGGGGCTTGAGCAGTACTTC
TRBJ2-1	-	-	TRBV1	CTSREAGGTINEQFF	TGCACCAGCAGGGAAGCGGGGGGGACAATTAATGAGCAGTTCTTC
TRBJ2-6	-	-	TRBV19	CASSSTGYSGANVLTF	TGTGCCAGTAGTAGTACAGGTTACTCTGGGGCCAACGTCCTGACTTTC
TRBJ2-2	TRBD2	-	TRBV5-1	CASSGGLAGANTGELFF	TGCGCCAGCAGCGGGGGACTAGCGGGGGCAAACACCGGGGAGCTGTTTTTT
TRBJ2-2	-	-	TRBV28	CASRGETTTGELFF	TGTGCCAGCAGGGGCGAGACTACCACCGGGGAGCTGTTTTTT
TRBJ1-5	-	once	TRBV28	CASSLWEGDNQPQHF	TGTGCCAGCAGTTTATGGGAAGGGGACAATCAGCCCCAGCATTTT
TRBJ1-3	TRBD1	-	TRBV7-2	CASSFQGARGNTIYF	TGTGCCAGCAGCTTCCAGGGGGCGCGGGGAAACACCATATATTTT
TRBJ2-1	TRBD2	-	TRBV6-5	CASSYPGGGYNEQFF	TGTGCCAGCAGTTACCCCGGGGGGGGATACAATGAGCAGTTCTTC
TRBJ2-3	TRBD2	-	TRBV10-3	CATTRIAGSTDTQYF	TGTGCCACCACACGTATAGCGGGAAGCACAGATACGCAGTATTTT
TRBJ1-6	TRBD1	-	TRBV6-5	CASSRGQGRPPLHF	TGTGCCAGCAGTAGGGGACAGGGGAGGCCACCCCTCCACTTT
TRBJ2-7	TRBD1	-	TRBV5-1	CASSWTGTGPYEQYF	TGCGCCAGCAGCTGGACCGGGACAGGGCCCTACGAGCAGTACTTC
TRBJ1-4	-	once	TRBV5-4	CASSHPGVTNEKLFF	TGTGCCAGCAGCCATCCAGGGGTGACTAATGAAAAACTGTTTTTT
TRBJ2-7	-	-	TRBV18	CASSPARGYEQYF	TGTGCCAGCTCACCGGCCAGAGGCTACGAGCAGTACTTC
TRBJ2-1	TRBD2	-	TRBV9	CASSVMGLAGGTLHNEQFF	TGTGCCAGCAGCGTAATGGGACTAGCGGGGGGCACCCTTCACAATGAGCAGTTCTTC
TRBJ1-3	-	-	TRBV4-2	CASSPPGDGGTIYF	TGTGCCAGCAGCCCCCCGGGGGACGGTGGAACCATATATTTT
TRBJ2-1	TRBD2	few	TRBV3-1/TRBV3-2	CASSPSPTRAGIYNEQFF	TGTGCCAGCAGCCCCTCCCCCACTCGAGCGGGGATCTACAATGAGCAGTTCTTC
TRBJ2-2	-	-	TRBV2	CASSDRVGTGELFF	TGTGCCAGCAGTGACCGGGTCGGCACCGGGGAGCTGTTTTTT
TRBJ1-5	-	-	TRBV2	CASSRTRNSNQPQHF	TGTGCCAGCAGTAGGACACGGAATAGCAATCAGCCCCAGCATTTT
TRBJ2-5	TRBD1	-	TRBV10-3	CATGQGGETQYF	TGTGCCACCGGACAGGGAGGTGAGACCCAGTACTTC
TRBJ1-4	-	-	TRBV5-1	CASSLVLATNEKLFF	TGCGCCAGCAGCTTGGTGTTAGCAACTAATGAAAAACTGTTTTTT
TRBJ2-7	TRBD2	-	TRBV2	CASSGTSGAYEQYF	TGTGCCAGCAGCGGGACTAGCGGCGCCTACGAGCAGTACTTC